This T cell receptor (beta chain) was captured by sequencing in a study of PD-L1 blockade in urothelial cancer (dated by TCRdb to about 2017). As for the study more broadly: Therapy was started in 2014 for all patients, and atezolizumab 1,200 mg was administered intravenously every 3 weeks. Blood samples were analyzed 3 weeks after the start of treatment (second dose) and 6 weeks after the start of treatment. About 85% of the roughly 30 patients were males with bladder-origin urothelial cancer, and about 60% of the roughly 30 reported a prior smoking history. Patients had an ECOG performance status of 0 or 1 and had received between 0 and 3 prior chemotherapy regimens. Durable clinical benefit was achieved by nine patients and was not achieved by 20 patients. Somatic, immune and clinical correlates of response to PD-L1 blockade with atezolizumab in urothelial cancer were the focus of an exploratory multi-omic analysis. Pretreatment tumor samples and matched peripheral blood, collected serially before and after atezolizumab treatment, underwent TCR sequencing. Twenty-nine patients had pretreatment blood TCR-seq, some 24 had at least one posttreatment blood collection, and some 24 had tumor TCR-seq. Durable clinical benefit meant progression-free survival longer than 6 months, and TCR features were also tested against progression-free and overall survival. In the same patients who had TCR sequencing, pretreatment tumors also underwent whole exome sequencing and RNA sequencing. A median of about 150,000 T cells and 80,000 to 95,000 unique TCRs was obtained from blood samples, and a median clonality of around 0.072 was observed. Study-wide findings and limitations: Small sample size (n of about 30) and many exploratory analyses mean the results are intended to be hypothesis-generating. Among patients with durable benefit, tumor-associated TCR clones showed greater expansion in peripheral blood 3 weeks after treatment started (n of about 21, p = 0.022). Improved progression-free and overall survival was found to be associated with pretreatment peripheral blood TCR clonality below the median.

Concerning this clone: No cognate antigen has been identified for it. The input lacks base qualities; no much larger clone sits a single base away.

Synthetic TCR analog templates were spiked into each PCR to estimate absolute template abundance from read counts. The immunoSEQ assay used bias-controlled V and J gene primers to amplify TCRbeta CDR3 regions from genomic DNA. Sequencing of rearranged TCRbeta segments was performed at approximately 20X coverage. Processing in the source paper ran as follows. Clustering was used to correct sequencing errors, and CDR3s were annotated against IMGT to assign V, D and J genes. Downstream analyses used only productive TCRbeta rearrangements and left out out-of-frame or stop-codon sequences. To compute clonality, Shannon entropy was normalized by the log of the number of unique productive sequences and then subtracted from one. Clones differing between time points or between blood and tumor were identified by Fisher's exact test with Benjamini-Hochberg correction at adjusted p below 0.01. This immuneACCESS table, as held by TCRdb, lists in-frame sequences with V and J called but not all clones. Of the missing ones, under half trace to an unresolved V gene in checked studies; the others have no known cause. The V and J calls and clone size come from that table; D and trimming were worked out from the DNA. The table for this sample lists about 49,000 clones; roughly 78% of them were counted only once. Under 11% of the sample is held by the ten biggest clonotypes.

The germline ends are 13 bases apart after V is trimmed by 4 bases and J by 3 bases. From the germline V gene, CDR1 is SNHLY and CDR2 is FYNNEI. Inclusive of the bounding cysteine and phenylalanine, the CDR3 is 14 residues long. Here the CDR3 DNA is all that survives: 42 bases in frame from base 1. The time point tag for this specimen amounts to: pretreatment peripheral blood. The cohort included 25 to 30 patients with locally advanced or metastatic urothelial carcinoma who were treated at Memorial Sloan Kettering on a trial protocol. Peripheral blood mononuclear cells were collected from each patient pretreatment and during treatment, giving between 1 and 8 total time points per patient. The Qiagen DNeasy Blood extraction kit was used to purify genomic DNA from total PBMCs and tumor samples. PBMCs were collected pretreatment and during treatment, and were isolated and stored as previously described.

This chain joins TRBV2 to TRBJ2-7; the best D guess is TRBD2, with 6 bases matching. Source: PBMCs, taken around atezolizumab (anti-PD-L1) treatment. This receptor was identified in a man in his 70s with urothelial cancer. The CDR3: CASSVGLDGYEQYF. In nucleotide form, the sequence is TGTGCCAGCAGTGTGGGACTCGACGGCTACGAGCAGTACTTC. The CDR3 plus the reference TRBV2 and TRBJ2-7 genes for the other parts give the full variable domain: EPEVTQTPSHQVTQMGQEVILRCVPISNHLYFYWYRQILGQKVEFLVSFYNNEISEKSEIFDDQFSVERPDGSNFTLKIRSTKLEDSAMYFCASSVGLDGYEQYFGPGTRLTVT.